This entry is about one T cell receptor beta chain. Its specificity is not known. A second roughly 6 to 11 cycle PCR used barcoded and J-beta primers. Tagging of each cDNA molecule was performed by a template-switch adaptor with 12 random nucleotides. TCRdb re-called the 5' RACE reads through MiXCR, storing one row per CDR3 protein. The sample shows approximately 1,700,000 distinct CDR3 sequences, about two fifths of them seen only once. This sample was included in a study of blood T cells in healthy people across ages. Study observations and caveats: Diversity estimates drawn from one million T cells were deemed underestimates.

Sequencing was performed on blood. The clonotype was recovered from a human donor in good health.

The CDR3 sequence: CASSYSSGTSYEQYF. The CDR3 coding sequence is TGTGCCAGCAGTTACTCGTCCGGGACTTCCTACGAGCAGTACTTC. The rearrangement joins TRBV6-5 to TRBJ2-7, with D perhaps matching TRBD2 (6 bases). The CDR3 extends over 15 amino acids. CDR1 MNHEY and CDR2 SVGAGI come from the germline V gene. Trimming took off 0 bases at V and 1 base at J, with 10 bases between the two ends.